The 8 T cell receptor beta chains below all came from one sample that was sequenced in a study of regulatory T cells in long-lasting Graves disease. TCR beta libraries were built with iRepertoire HTBI primers and Arm-PCR of CDR3 regions. Via MiXCR, TCRdb re-called the multiplex PCR reads, giving one row per CDR3 protein. The repertoire consists of fewer than 650,000 distinct CDR3 sequences, with 16% occurring once and the leading ten covering more than 10%. Time point noted: newly diagnosed GD, antithyroid drugs for less than 3 months. From PBMCs, RNA was extracted and then used to make the TCR library. The data were also submitted as part of a second study, on T cells in Graves' hyperthyroidism and ophthalmopathy.

Here the sequenced sample was peripheral blood mononuclear cells (PBMCs), taken at new diagnosis, from a patient treated with antithyroid drugs. The receptors derive from a man aged 18 to 29 with Graves disease.

This clonotype was counted only a few times. The chain carries TRBV7-3 and TRBJ1-1; D gene uncertain. Per germline, CDR1 SGHTA and CDR2 FQGTGA. This CDR3 is built from 13 residues. Deletions cut 5 bases from V and 1 base from J, with 8 bases between. In DNA form, the CDR3 reads TGTGCCAGCAGCGACTGGGGGAACACTGAAGCTTTCTTT. It codes for CASSDWGNTEAFF.

This clonotype was observed a few times. J is TRBJ2-7 and V is TRBV20-1; 11 positions match TRBD2. V lost 1 base and J lost 5; bases outside the gene matches: 7. The CDR3 is made up of 15 amino acids. CDR1 and CDR2 from the germline V gene are DFQATT and SNEGSKA (reference sequence). CDR3 bases: TGCAGTGCTAGAGGGATTAGCGGGAGGGCCCACGAGCAGTACTTC. This gives the protein CSARGISGRAHEQYF.

This clonotype was observed many times. The chain joins TRBV18 to TRBJ1-1, with TRBD1 matching 9 bases. The CDR3 extends over 17 amino acids. CDR1 and CDR2 from the germline V gene are KGHSH and LQKENI. Trimming took 4 bases from V and 3 from J; bases not matched to a gene: 12. DNA of the CDR3: TGTGCCAGCTCACTCTCTCTACAGGGGGCATCGGACACTGAAGCTTTCTTT. Amino acid sequence: CASSLSLQGASDTEAFF.

Many counts were recorded for this clonotype. CDR3 nucleotide sequence: TGTGCCAGCGGTGGGGACAGGACCCATTTCGCGCCCCAGCATTTT. As protein: CASGGDRTHFAPQHF. The rearrangement uses TRBV2 and TRBJ1-5, with 8 nucleotides matching TRBD1. V lost 8 bases and J lost 9; bases outside the gene matches: 15. This CDR3 is 15 amino acids long. CDR1 and CDR2 from the germline V gene are SNHLY and FYNNEI.

The V and J genes are TRBV10-1 and TRBJ2-1; 8 bases align to TRBD2. Looked up from germline, CDR1 is WNHNN and CDR2 is SYGVQD (reference sequence). V shed 9 bases and J 10 bases; nucleotides not matched to a gene: 2. The CDR3 runs to 10 residues. Here the CDR3 reads CARGGREQFF. In DNA form, the CDR3 reads TGCGCCAGGGGCGGGAGGGAGCAGTTCTTC.

This clonotype was found a few times. The CDR3 here is CASRGLRLAGGVGETQYF. CDR3 bases: TGTGCCAGCAGGGGGCTTCGACTAGCGGGAGGGGTGGGGGAGACCCAGTACTTC. J is TRBJ2-3 and V is TRBV12-3 or TRBV12-4; 14 bases map to TRBD2. The J call could be wrong; TRBJ2-5 is a better fit for the DNA end. The CDR3 spans 18 residues.

This clonotype was found many times. The V and J genes are TRBV27 and TRBJ2-7; perhaps TRBD2 as D (5 bases). The CDR3 totals 13 residues. V was trimmed by 5 bases and J by 8 bases, leaving 16 bases between them. Germline-derived CDR1 and CDR2 are MNHEY and SMNVEV (reference sequence). CDR3 sequence: CASSISGGPQQYF. In DNA, the CDR3 is TGTGCCAGCAGTATCAGCGGCGGGCCCCAGCAGTACTTC.

The chain combines TRBV20-1 with TRBJ2-7; the D call may be TRBD1 or TRBD2 (6 bases each). Germline values: CDR1 DFQATT, CDR2 SNEGSKA (reference sequence). V was shortened by 6 bases and J by 3 bases, with 15 bases between the two germline ends. This CDR3 is 13 amino acids long. The CDR3: CSALGGDLYEQYF. The DNA for the CDR3 is TGCAGTGCCTTGGGGGGCGACCTCTACGAGCAGTACTTC.